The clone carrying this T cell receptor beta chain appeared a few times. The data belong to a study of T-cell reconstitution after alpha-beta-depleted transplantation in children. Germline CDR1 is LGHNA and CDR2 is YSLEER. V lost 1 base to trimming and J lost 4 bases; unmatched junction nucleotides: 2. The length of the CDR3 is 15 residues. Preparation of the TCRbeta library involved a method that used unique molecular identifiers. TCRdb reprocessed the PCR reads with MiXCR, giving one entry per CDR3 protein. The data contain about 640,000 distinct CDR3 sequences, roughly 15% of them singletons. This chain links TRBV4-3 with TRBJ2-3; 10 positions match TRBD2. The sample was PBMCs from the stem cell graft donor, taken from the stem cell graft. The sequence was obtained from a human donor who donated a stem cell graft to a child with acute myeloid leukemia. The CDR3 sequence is CASSQGLAGADTQYF. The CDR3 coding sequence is TGCGCCAGCAGCCAAGGGCTAGCGGGGGCAGATACGCAGTATTTT.